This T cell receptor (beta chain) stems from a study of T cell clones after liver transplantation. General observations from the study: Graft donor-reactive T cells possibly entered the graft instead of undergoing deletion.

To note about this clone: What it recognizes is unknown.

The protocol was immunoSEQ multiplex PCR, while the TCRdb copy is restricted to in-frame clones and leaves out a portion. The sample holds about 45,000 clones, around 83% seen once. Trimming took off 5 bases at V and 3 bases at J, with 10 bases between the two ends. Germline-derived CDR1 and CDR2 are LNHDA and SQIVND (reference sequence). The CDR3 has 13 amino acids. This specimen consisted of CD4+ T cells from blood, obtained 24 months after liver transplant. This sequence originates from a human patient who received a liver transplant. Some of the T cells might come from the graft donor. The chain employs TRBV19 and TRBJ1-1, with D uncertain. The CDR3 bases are TGTGCCAGTAGTCCCAGGAAAGACACTGAAGCTTTCTTT. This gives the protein CASSPRKDTEAFF. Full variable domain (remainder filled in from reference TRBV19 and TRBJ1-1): DGGITQSPKYLFRKEGQNVTLSCEQNLNHDAMYWYRQDPGQGLRLIYYSQIVNDFQKGDIAEGYSVSREKKESFPLTVTSAQKNPTAFYLCASSPRKDTEAFFGQGTRLTVV.